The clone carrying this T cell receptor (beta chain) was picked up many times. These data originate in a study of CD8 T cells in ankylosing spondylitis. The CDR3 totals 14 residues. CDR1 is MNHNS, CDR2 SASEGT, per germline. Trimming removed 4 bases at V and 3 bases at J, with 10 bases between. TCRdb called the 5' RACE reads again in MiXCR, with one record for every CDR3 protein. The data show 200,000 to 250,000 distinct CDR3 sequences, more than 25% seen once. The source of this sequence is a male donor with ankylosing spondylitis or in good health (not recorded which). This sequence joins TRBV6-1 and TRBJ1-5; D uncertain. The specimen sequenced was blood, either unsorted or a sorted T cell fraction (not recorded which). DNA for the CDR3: TGTGCCAGCAGTGCCGACAAACCCAATCAGCCCCAGCATTTT. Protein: CASSADKPNQPQHF.